Listed below are T cell receptor beta chains from one sample, sequenced in a study of T-cell reconstitution after alpha-beta-depleted transplantation in children. Using its own MiXCR run on the PCR reads, TCRdb lists one record per CDR3 protein. The data contain hundreds of thousands of distinct CDR3 sequences, roughly 13% of them singletons. The material was PBMCs, obtained before TCRalphabeta/CD19-depleted stem cell transplant. The receptors stem from a girl aged 2-15 years with congenital amegakaryocytic thrombocytopenia, due to receive a stem cell transplant. The CDR3 runs from the conserved cysteine through the conserved F or W. Each record gives: V gene, CDR3 protein.

V: TRBV20-1; CDR3: CSASEDRGTHQPQHF
V: TRBV7-8; CDR3: CASSPRSFGTEAFF
V: TRBV6-5; CDR3: CASSYSQGYATDTQYF
V: TRBV20-1; CDR3: CSASPWPGQGGNEQFF
V: TRBV12-3/TRBV12-4; CDR3: CASSFVGPPLINTGELFF
V: TRBV7-6; CDR3: CASSLEPGSYNEQFF
V: TRBV18; CDR3: CASSPPKSRGETQYF
V: TRBV5-5; CDR3: CASSIARFADTQYF
V: TRBV11-2; CDR3: CASSSHTEQYF
V: TRBV10-2; CDR3: CASSEVGQPPNEQYF
V: TRBV5-1; CDR3: CASSRSKTSGSMNEHFF
V: TRBV3-1; CDR3: CASSQEQGALENTIYF
V: TRBV20-1; CDR3: CSATMWRTRTDTQYF
V: TRBV7-9; CDR3: CASGDGTGTEKETQYF
V: TRBV5-1; CDR3: CASSLRLAAGANVLTF
V: TRBV5-1; CDR3: CASSLDRTINIQYF
V: TRBV5-1; CDR3: CASSSTESSWQFF
V: TRBV29-1; CDR3: CSVVRGNTEAFF
V: TRBV14; CDR3: CASSRPRGPYNEQFF
V: TRBV20-1; CDR3: CSARDEGAGERRRAADTQYF
V: TRBV7-2; CDR3: CASSLASSDTQYF
V: TRBV20-1; CDR3: CSGPIGDTQYF
V: TRBV7-9; CDR3: CASLDGPHEQYF
V: TRBV7-2; CDR3: CASRNNSGIRLADTQYF
V: TRBV3-1; CDR3: CASSGLANSYNEQFF
V: TRBV4-1; CDR3: CASSQVLTGLSSTDTQYF
V: TRBV12-3/TRBV12-4; CDR3: CASSLGNLAGELFF
V: TRBV29-1; CDR3: CSVESGEGSSYEQYF
V: TRBV14; CDR3: CATRGSGSLQFF
V: TRBV7-2; CDR3: CASSLPTSGVETQYF
V: TRBV4-1; CDR3: CASSQGDARNTEAFF
V: TRBV20-1; CDR3: CSATKAPYNEQFF
V: TRBV12-3/TRBV12-4; CDR3: CASSPEGRGDTF
V: TRBV28; CDR3: CASEAGALQETQYF
V: TRBV9; CDR3: CASSVVGDHSNQPQHF
V: TRBV12-3/TRBV12-4; CDR3: CASSLGLTLRNVVSYEQYF
V: TRBV5-1; CDR3: CASSLSGGYNEQFF
V: TRBV15; CDR3: CATSRDSGTASYEQYF
V: TRBV7-9; CDR3: CASSLGNFLRDDNEQFF
V: TRBV20-1; CDR3: CSVTRTGGAGNQPQHF
V: TRBV4-1; CDR3: CASSPRTESYEQYF
V: TRBV12-3/TRBV12-4; CDR3: CASSPMGQGNHEQYF
V: TRBV29-1; CDR3: CSVEGGEAFF
V: TRBV20-1; CDR3: CSARVLSRVSTDTQYF
V: TRBV5-1; CDR3: CASGKTSLNTEAFF
V: TRBV27; CDR3: CASSLSLGWDTEAFF
V: TRBV5-1; CDR3: CASSLTNWGDTQYF
V: TRBV7-6; CDR3: CASSSDVTSVEQYF
V: TRBV20-1; CDR3: CSAISGSNEKLFF